The 3 T cell receptor beta chains in this list originate from one sample, sequenced in a study of cytomegalovirus exposure and HLA in healthy donors (dated by TCRdb to the late 2010s). Libraries were made using the immunoSEQ multiplex PCR assay. The multiplex PCR relied on a mix of 60 forward primers for TCR Vbeta segments and 13 reverse primers for TCR Jbeta segments. The source is immuneACCESS, and TCRdb retained only in-frame sequences with V and J called. Part of the clones is not carried over; for the studies checked, unresolved V genes explain less than half of this, and the remainder is unexplained. Within this sample are about 160,000 clones, with 81% of them counted one time only. The ten largest make up about 12% of the sample. The sample taken for sequencing was PBMCs. These receptor sequences come from a woman in her 50s in good health and CMV-seronegative.

The chain carries TRBV6-6 and TRBJ2-1; TRBD2 is a possible D gene (6 bases). This CDR3 region has 14 residues. The germline V gene encodes CDR1 MNHNY and CDR2 SVGAGI (reference sequence). With 4 bases removed from V and 6 bases from J, the gap between germline ends came to 13 bases. CDR3 region: CASSSGLEGNEQFF. The CDR3 nucleotides read TGTGCCAGCAGTTCGGGACTCGAGGGCAATGAGCAGTTCTTC.

This clone was detected a few times. An end of the junction does not agree with germline; a read error may underlie this. The chain combines TRBV13 with TRBJ2-5; the D gene is possibly TRBD1 (6 bases). This CDR3 region has 15 residues. The germline gives CDR1 PRHDT, CDR2 FYEKMQ (reference sequence). In nucleotides, the CDR3 is TGTGCCAGCAGCGTAGGGACATCCGCACGGGAGACCCAGTACTTC. Encoded protein: CASSVGTSARETQYF.

Comments on this clone: Other DNA sequences from this sample encode an identical CDR3 as well. This chain joins TRBV4-1 and TRBJ2-1, with 10 bases that match TRBD1. Germline CDR1 MGHRA, CDR2 YSYEKL. V shed 6 bases and J 4 bases; nucleotides not matched to a gene: 6. The CDR3 has 15 amino acids. The DNA of the CDR3 is TGCGCCAGCAGTCCAGCGGACAGGGGGTACAATGAGCAGTTCTTC. Its protein is CASSPADRGYNEQFF.